Each of the 5 T cell receptor beta chains below was sequenced from the same sample in a study of post-analysis software for immune sequencing data. Presence of unique molecular identifiers characterized the TCR beta cDNA libraries. One entry per CDR3 protein results from TCRdb running MiXCR on the PCR reads. The profile shows 250,000 to 300,000 distinct CDR3 sequences, 36% of them singletons. Study findings and constraints: Five or six TRBV segments (TRBV5-6, TRBV5-1 and TRBV20-1 among them) occurred more frequently in patients than in controls.

These receptors are not linked to any known antigen. The sample was blood. These receptors all stem from a girl aged 5 to 17 with multiple sclerosis.

The chain employs TRBV20-1 and TRBJ2-3, with D possibly TRBD1 on 6 matching bases. Between the trimmed V and J ends, which lost 8 bases and 6 bases, there was a span of 27 bases. Looked up from germline, CDR1 is DFQATT and CDR2 is SNEGSKA (reference sequence). The length of the CDR3 is 16 residues. The CDR3 spells CSRESVQGINWDTQYF. CDR3 DNA sequence: TGCAGTAGGGAGTCGGTACAGGGAATAAACTGGGATACGCAGTATTTT.

About this clonotype itself: This may be a read error: a much more frequent sequence differs by one nucleotide. The rearrangement joins TRBV6-1 to TRBJ2-1, with D hard to call. This CDR3 is built from 15 residues. The germline gives CDR1 MNHNS, CDR2 SASEGT. The ends were cut back, 3 bases at V and 3 bases at J, with 12 bases in the middle. The CDR3 nucleotides are TGTGCCAGCAGTGACAGGCTAGAGGTCTACAATGAGCAGTTCTTC. This sequence encodes CASSDRLEVYNEQFF.

This clonotype was seen many times. The rearrangement joins TRBV25-1 to TRBJ2-1; D is perhaps TRBD1 (5 bases). Between the trimmed V and J ends, which lost 1 base and 8 bases, there was a span of 12 bases. CDR3 size: 14 residues. CDR1 MGHDK and CDR2 SYGVNS come from the germline V gene. The CDR3 nucleotides are TGTGCCAGCAGTGAATCGTGGGGCCGGGATGAGCAGTTCTTC. This gives the protein CASSESWGRDEQFF.

This clonotype came up a few times. This chain connects TRBV7-9 to TRBJ1-1; D is ambiguous. The CDR3 spans 13 residues. Trimming left V 0 bases short and J 8 bases short, with 10 bases between. Germline V gene lookup returns CDR1 SEHNR and CDR2 FQNEAQ (reference sequence). The DNA of the CDR3 is TGTGCCAGCAGCTTAGCGGGAGGGCTCGAAGCTTTCTTT. Amino acid sequence: CASSLAGGLEAFF.

This clonotype occurred many times. This sequence joins TRBV7-2 and TRBJ2-1; tentatively, D is TRBD2 (5 bases). The V and J ends lost 1 base and 2 bases respectively, with 12 bases between them. The CDR3 has 16 residues. Looked up from germline, CDR1 is SGHTA and CDR2 is FQGNSA. Here the CDR3 reads CASSLVAGRAYNEQFF. The CDR3 bases are TGTGCCAGCAGCTTAGTTGCGGGTCGGGCCTACAATGAGCAGTTCTTC. Supplemented by reference TRBV7-2 and TRBJ2-1, the full variable domain reads GAGVSQSPSNKVTEKGKDVELRCDPISGHTALYWYRQSLGQGLEFLIYFQGNSAPDKSGLPSDRFSAERTGGSVSTLTIQRTQQEDSAVYLCASSLVAGRAYNEQFFGPGTRLTVL.